This T cell receptor (beta chain) was recorded in a study of blood T cell repertoires in COVID-19. Study overall: Some COVID-19 samples were acute and others convalescent; all came from the United States, Italy and Spain.

Original data processing: For nucleated cells, counts were estimated from reference gene primer amplification. Libraries were prepared by immunoSEQ multiplex PCR; TCRdb keeps only in-frame clonotypes and omits some of them. That table gives V, J and clone size, and the DNA gave D and trimming. The sample yields 150,000 or so clones, about 85% seen once. This CDR3 comprises 15 residues. CDR1 is MNHNY, CDR2 SVGAGI, per germline (reference sequence). Trimming took 7 bases from V and 6 from J, leaving 19 bases between them. The source of this sequence is a man aged 55-75 years who had recovered from COVID-19. The material sequenced was peripheral blood. V and J are TRBV6-6 and TRBJ1-5; tentative D call: TRBD1 (6 bases). The CDR3 here is CASTPTGYLGQPQHF. The CDR3 region has the DNA TGTGCCAGCACCCCAACAGGGTACCTGGGTCAGCCCCAGCATTTT.